The present T cell receptor beta chain was sequenced within a study of CD8+ T cells in alopecia areata. Treatment denoted: oral pan-JAK inhibitor, 5-10 mg twice daily. Obtained from alopecia areata patients were lesional scalp punch biopsies along with peripheral blood. The CDR3 sequence is 14 residues long. Looked up from germline, CDR1 is SGHNT and CDR2 is YENEEA. RNA extraction and reverse transcription yielded cDNA as sequencing template. Clones were sequenced by immunoSEQ multiplex PCR, and TCRdb holds only the in-frame ones, with some missing. The table shows around 200,000 clones, with 53% occurring only once.

The material sequenced was CD8+ T cells sorted from blood, taken at week 24, from a patient treated with tofacitinib. The chain combines TRBV11-3 with TRBJ2-4; a possible D gene is TRBD1 (5 bases). The TCR was taken from a human donor with alopecia areata. CDR3: CVRAPRARRNIQYF. The CDR3 DNA follows: TGTGTCAGGGCTCCTAGGGCTCGTCGTAACATTCAGTACTTC. Variable domain in full (rest from reference TRBV11-3 and TRBJ2-4): EAGVVQSPRYKIIEKKQPVAFWCNPISGHNTLYWYLQNLGQGPELLIRYENEEAVDDSQLPKDRFSAERLKGVDSTLKIQPAELGDSAVYLCVRAPRARRNIQYFGAGTRLSVL.